One and the same sample provided the 18 T cell receptor beta chains below, sequenced in a study of blood T cell repertoires in COVID-19. Data came from immunoSEQ multiplex PCR; TCRdb stores just in-frame clones and leaves some out. This sample carries about 110,000 clones, approximately 85% of them seen once, and the ten largest clones take 2.4%. The sequenced sample consisted of peripheral blood. These receptors came from a human donor in a cohort sampled during active COVID-19.

This clone was seen once. This rearrangement joins TRBV5-6 to TRBJ2-1; 14 bases align to TRBD2. V dropped 2 bases and J dropped 4; count of bases not matched to a gene: 2. Germline V gene lookup returns CDR1 SGHDT and CDR2 YYEEEE. This CDR3 contains 16 residues. The CDR3 loop is CASSFRTSGRYNEQFF. In nucleotides, the CDR3 is TGTGCCAGCAGCTTTCGGACTAGCGGGAGGTACAATGAGCAGTTCTTC.

The chain carries TRBV9 and TRBJ2-5, with TRBD1 identical over 7 bases. The CDR3 runs 15 residues. Germline CDR1 is SGDLS and CDR2 is YYNGEE. The V gene end was trimmed by 4 bases and the J gene end by 3 bases; junction bases not matched to a gene: 9. This CDR3 is CASSSEGTEEETQYF. As DNA, the CDR3 is TGTGCCAGCAGCTCCGAAGGGACAGAGGAAGAGACCCAGTACTTC.

V and J are TRBV6-5 and TRBJ1-1, with 7 bases that match TRBD1. CDR1 and CDR2 from the germline V gene are MNHEY and SVGAGI. The CDR3 has 14 residues. The V and J ends lost 7 bases and 4 bases, in that order; junction bases with no gene match: 9. The CDR3 DNA is TGTGCCAGCAAAACAGGGGTGTCGGGCACTGAAGCTTTCTTT. It is translated as CASKTGVSGTEAFF.

The chain couples TRBV27 to TRBJ1-1, with 8 bases that match TRBD1. Unmatched junction bases numbered 9, after V lost 11 bases and J lost 4 bases. Germline V CDR1 and CDR2: MNHEY, SMNVEV (reference sequence). This CDR3 has 13 residues. The CDR3 here is CASRAGGITEAFF. The DNA of the CDR3 is TGTGCCTCCCGTGCAGGGGGCATCACTGAAGCTTTCTTT.

The table lists this clone with a few counts. The J gene is TRBJ2-7, the V gene TRBV5-5, with 10 bases fitting TRBD1. J lost 0 bases, V lost 3 bases, and 6 bases had no gene match. Germline V gene data show CDR1 as SGHKS and CDR2 as YYEKEE (reference sequence). The length of the CDR3 is 16 residues. The CDR3 sequence is CASSYGRDRGSYEQYF. DNA for the CDR3: TGTGCCAGCAGCTATGGCCGGGACAGGGGCTCCTACGAGCAGTACTTC.

V is TRBV5-4 and J is TRBJ2-7, with D uncertain. Trimming cost V 4 bases and J 2 bases, with 16 bases left between them. Germline V gene sequence: CDR1 SGHNT, CDR2 YYREEE (reference sequence). The CDR3 is made up of 15 amino acids. CDR3 loop: CASSQVEHPPYEQYF. CDR3 DNA: TGTGCCAGCAGCCAAGTGGAGCACCCCCCCTACGAGCAGTACTTC.

In its sample, this clone was seen a few times. The chain employs TRBV5-5 and TRBJ2-7, with 7 bases that match TRBD1. V lost 4 bases to trimming and J lost 3 bases; unmatched junction nucleotides: 13. The CDR3 loop spans 16 amino acids. Germline V CDR1 and CDR2: SGHKS, YYEKEE (reference sequence). CDR3 sequence reads: CASSDYPGQPRYEQYF. For the CDR3, the DNA is TGTGCCAGCAGCGACTATCCGGGACAGCCTCGCTACGAGCAGTACTTC.

In its sample, this clone was seen once. The CDR3 loop is CASSEWATETQYF. CDR3 in DNA: TGTGCCAGCAGTGAATGGGCTACAGAGACCCAGTACTTC. The V call is TRBV2, the J call TRBJ2-5; no firm D call. CDR1 SNHLY and CDR2 FYNNEI come from the germline V gene. The CDR3 contains 13 residues. Trimming took 2 bases from V and 4 from J, leaving 8 bases between them.

The chain is built from TRBV15 and TRBJ2-1, with 9 bases identical to TRBD1. Germline CDR1 reads LNHNV; CDR2 reads YYDKDF (reference sequence). V trimming: 4 bases; J trimming: 2 bases; junction bases outside the gene matches: 3. CDR3 size: 15 residues. The CDR3 DNA reads as TGTGCCACCAGCAATACAGGGGGCACCTACAATGAGCAGTTCTTC. It translates to CATSNTGGTYNEQFF.

This clone was seen more than once but under ten times. The genes are TRBV27 and TRBJ1-5; D unclear. CDR1 is MNHEY and CDR2 is SMNVEV in the germline V gene (reference sequence). The CDR3 extends over 14 amino acids. Trimming removed 2 bases from V and 2 bases from J, with 7 bases in between. CDR3 sequence reads: CASSLGLGNQPQHF. CDR3 nucleotides: TGTGCCAGCAGTTTAGGACTTGGCAATCAGCCCCAGCATTTT.

This chain joins TRBV6-5 and TRBJ2-1; 9 nucleotides line up with TRBD1. This CDR3 contains 14 residues. V lost 6 bases to trimming and J lost 9 bases; unmatched junction nucleotides: 9. Germline lookup yields CDR1 MNHEY and CDR2 SVGAGI. In DNA form, the CDR3 reads TGTGCCAGCAGCCCGGGACAGGGACGGAGTGAGCAGTTCTTC. Amino acids: CASSPGQGRSEQFF.

This chain joins TRBV3-1 (or the pseudogene TRBV3-2) and TRBJ2-1, with TRBD1 identical over 8 bases. This CDR3 spans 14 amino acids. Unmatched junction bases numbered 5, after V lost 4 bases and J lost 6 bases. Germline V gene sequence: CDR1 LGHDT, CDR2 YNNKEL (reference sequence). Here the CDR3 reads CASSPDREPNEQFF. CDR3 bases: TGTGCCAGCAGCCCGGACAGGGAGCCCAATGAGCAGTTCTTC.

This clone showed up just once. The V and J genes are TRBV3-1 (or the pseudogene TRBV3-2) and TRBJ2-5; 9 bases map to TRBD2. Germline V gene data show CDR1 as LGHDT and CDR2 as YNNKEL (reference sequence). J was trimmed by 3 bases and V by 0 bases; bases with no gene match: 5. CDR3 length: 16 residues. The chain's CDR3 is CASSQDRASGEETQYF. CDR3 coding DNA: TGTGCCAGCAGCCAAGATCGGGCTAGCGGGGAAGAGACCCAGTACTTC.

Only a few counts were recorded for this clone. The CDR3 protein is CASQGAWGAFF. CDR3 bases: TGTGCCAGCCAGGGGGCTTGGGGAGCTTTCTTT. The gene calls are TRBV19 and TRBJ1-1; 8 nucleotides agree with TRBD1. Germline-derived CDR1 and CDR2 are LNHDA and SQIVND (reference sequence). The trim removed 9 bases at V and 10 bases at J, leaving 7 bases unmatched. The CDR3 totals 11 residues. Combining the CDR3 with reference TRBV19 and TRBJ1-1 gives the whole variable domain DGGITQSPKYLFRKEGQNVTLSCEQNLNHDAMYWYRQDPGQGLRLIYYSQIVNDFQKGDIAEGYSVSREKKESFPLTVTSAQKNPTAFYLCASQGAWGAFFGQGTRLTVV.

V is TRBV5-1 and J is TRBJ1-4; 10 bases line up with TRBD1. Germline V gene data show CDR1 as SGHRS and CDR2 as YFSETQ. V dropped 4 bases and J dropped 7; count of bases not matched to a gene: 7. The CDR3 loop spans 15 amino acids. The CDR3 sequence: CASSLQGQGVEKLFF. The CDR3 DNA is TGCGCCAGCAGCCTACAAGGACAGGGGGTTGAAAAACTGTTTTTT.

The chain employs TRBV11-2 and TRBJ2-3; D is unresolved. Trimming stripped 3 bases from V and 5 bases from J, with 6 bases between. Germline assignment: CDR1 SGHAT and CDR2 FQNNGV. The CDR3 has 12 amino acids. The CDR3 region has the DNA TGTGCCAGCAGCTTGTCCCGAGATACGCAGTATTTT. Its protein is CASSLSRDTQYF.

This clone occurred once. V and J are TRBV4-1 and TRBJ1-6, with a weak D call TRBD1 (6 bases). The CDR3 is made up of 14 amino acids. In germline, CDR1 is MGHRA, CDR2 YSYEKL. V was clipped by 1 base and J by 9 bases, with 10 bases between them. CDR3 sequence reads: CASSQGEGGSPLHF. The CDR3 region has the DNA TGCGCCAGCAGCCAAGGGGAAGGGGGTTCACCCCTCCACTTT.

The chain has TRBV29-1 and TRBJ1-2; 10 bases map to TRBD1. The germline gives CDR1 SQVTM, CDR2 ANQGSEA. The CDR3 spans 14 residues. Trimming at V came to 4 bases and at J to 5 bases, leaving 7 bases not matched to a gene. Here the CDR3 DNA reads TGCAGCGTTGCCCTGACAGGGGGCGGTTATGGCTACACCTTC. It codes for CSVALTGGGYGYTF.